This TCR beta chain was recorded in a study of T cell clonotyping in hematopoietic cell transplantation. Study-level findings and limits: Broader posttransplant TCR repertoire diversity was predicted by graft donor and pretransplant recipient Inverse Simpson Index values. Few recipient clonotypes overlapped donors; over 95% were de novo at given depth.

Here immunoSEQ multiplex PCR was the method, and the copy in TCRdb shows in-frame clones only, minus some. The table records fewer than 80,000 clones, roughly 93% of them present only once. About this clone: Its matching antigen is unknown.

Sequencing input: peripheral blood mononuclear cells. The source of this sequence is a man aged 45-60 years in good health. Some clones in this sample may be carry-over from other donors' samples.

The CDR3, as DNA: TGTGCCAGCAGCTTATCCGGGGGAGAAGCTTTCTTT. This sequence encodes CASSLSGGEAFF. The chain uses TRBV7-9 and TRBJ1-1; possibly TRBD1 for D (5 bases). The V end lost 2 bases, the J end lost 8 bases, and 9 bases lay between the germline ends. CDR3 length: 12 amino acids. Germline CDR1 and CDR2: SEHNR and FQNEAQ (reference sequence).